A selection of T cell receptor beta chains follows, all from one sample in a study of blood T cell repertoires in COVID-19. TCRdb's copy holds only in-frame clones and misses some; the assay was immunoSEQ multiplex PCR. This table holds 350,000 or so clones, approximately 91% found once. The specimen was PBMCs or T cells enriched from blood (not recorded which). The receptors were sampled from a woman aged 30 to 39 who had been exposed to COVID-19. CDR3s include the opening cysteine and the closing phenylalanine or tryptophan. D genes are given only for firm matches. Not all rows give a size; the values are once, few, many and, for expanded clones, a class.

TGTGCCAGCAGCCGAGGGGGAGTCGGGGAGCTGTTTTTT,CASSRGGVGELFF,NA,TRBJ2-2,NA,TRBV4-2
TGCAGCGTTCTATCACCCCTTAGCAATGAGCAGTTCTTC,CSVLSPLSNEQFF,NA,TRBJ2-1,NA,TRBV29-1
TGTGCCAGTAGGGGGGGGAGCAGCCTAACCCACACTGAAGCTTTCTTT,CASRGGSSLTHTEAFF,NA,TRBJ1-1,NA,TRBV19
TGTGCCACCGGGGAAAGGGGCTACTATAATTCACCCCTCCACTTT,CATGERGYYNSPLHF,once,TRBJ1-6,NA,TRBV24-1
TGCGCCAGCAGCCCCGAGGGACTAGCCTACAATGAGCAGTTCTTC,CASSPEGLAYNEQFF,NA,TRBJ2-1,TRBD2,TRBV5-1
TGTGCCAGCACCCGGGGGGGGACCGTCCAAGAGACCCAGTACTTC,CASTRGGTVQETQYF,NA,TRBJ2-5,TRBD2,TRBV5-4
TGCGCCAGCAGCTGGGCAGACCCTGGAGGTGGCTACACCTTC,CASSWADPGGGYTF,few,TRBJ1-2,NA,TRBV5-1
TGTGCCAGCAGTTTAGTTGAGAGCAATCAGCCCCAGCATTTT,CASSLVESNQPQHF,NA,TRBJ1-5,NA,TRBV28
TGTGCCAGTAGTATCTTTGGACAGTACACCTACGAGCAGTACTTC,CASSIFGQYTYEQYF,NA,TRBJ2-7,NA,TRBV19
TGTGCCAGCAGCTTACCCCGGGGGGTGGACATAACCTCCTACGAGCAGTACTTC,CASSLPRGVDITSYEQYF,NA,TRBJ2-7,TRBD2,TRBV7-9
TGTGCCAGCAGTCCAAGGGGGACAGGGGCCTTTGACTACACCTTC,CASSPRGTGAFDYTF,NA,TRBJ1-2,TRBD1,TRBV7-8
TGTGCCAGCAAAATGGGGGGGTACGAGCAGTACTTC,CASKMGGYEQYF,NA,TRBJ2-7,TRBD2,TRBV2
TGTGCCTGGAGTGAGGGGCGTTATGGCTACACCTTC,CAWSEGRYGYTF,NA,TRBJ1-2,NA,TRBV30
TGTGCCATCAGTGAGTCCCCCGAGTTCATCTATGGCTACACCTTC,CAISESPEFIYGYTF,NA,TRBJ1-2,NA,TRBV10-3
TGCAGCGTTGAAGGGAGGAGGAGTAACACTGAAGCTTTCTTT,CSVEGRRSNTEAFF,NA,TRBJ1-1,NA,TRBV29-1
TGTGCCAGCAGCGAGGGTAGGGCATATAGCAATCAGCCCCAGCATTTT,CASSEGRAYSNQPQHF,once,TRBJ1-5,NA,TRBV28
TGTGCCAGTACCCAAACAGGTAACACTGAAGCTTTCTTT,CASTQTGNTEAFF,few,TRBJ1-1,NA,TRBV19
TGTGCCAGCAGCGGGGACAGGCTAGGCTACACCTTC,CASSGDRLGYTF,NA,TRBJ1-2,TRBD1,TRBV7-8